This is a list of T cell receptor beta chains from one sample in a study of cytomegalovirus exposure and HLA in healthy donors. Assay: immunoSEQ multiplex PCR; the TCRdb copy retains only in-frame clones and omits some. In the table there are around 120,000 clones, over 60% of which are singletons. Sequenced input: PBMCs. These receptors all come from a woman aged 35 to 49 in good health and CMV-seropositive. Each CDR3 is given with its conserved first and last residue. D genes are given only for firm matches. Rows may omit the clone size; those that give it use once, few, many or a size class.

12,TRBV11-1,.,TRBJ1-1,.,CASSFPGFEAFF,TGTGCCAGCAGTTTTCCGGGTTTTGAAGCTTTCTTT
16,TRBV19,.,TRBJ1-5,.,CASSAGVALSNQPQHF,TGTGCCAGTAGTGCGGGGGTGGCACTTAGCAATCAGCCCCAGCATTTT
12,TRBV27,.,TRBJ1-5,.,CASSPQNQPQHF,TGTGCCAGCAGTCCACAGAACCAGCCCCAGCATTTT
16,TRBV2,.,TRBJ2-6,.,CAPSRGVSSGANVLTF,TGTGCCCCTTCCAGGGGGGTTTCCTCTGGGGCCAACGTCCTGACTTTC
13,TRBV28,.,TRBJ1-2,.,CAKQEPTNYGYTF,TGTGCCAAACAGGAGCCGACTAACTATGGCTACACCTTC
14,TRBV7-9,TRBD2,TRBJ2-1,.,CASQTSGSYNEQFF,TGTGCCAGCCAGACTAGCGGTTCCTACAATGAGCAGTTCTTC
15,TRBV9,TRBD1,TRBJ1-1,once,CASSVGQQGGTEAFF,TGTGCCAGCTCCGTGGGGCAGCAGGGGGGCACTGAAGCTTTCTTT
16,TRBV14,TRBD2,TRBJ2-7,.,CASSQRTSTRVYEQYF,TGTGCCAGCAGCCAACGGACTAGCACTCGCGTTTACGAGCAGTACTTC
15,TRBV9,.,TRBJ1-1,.,CASSVGYGLNTEAFF,TGTGCCAGCAGCGTAGGATACGGTCTGAACACTGAAGCTTTCTTT
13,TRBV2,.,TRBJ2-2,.,CASSSSEAGELFF,TGTGCCAGCAGCTCTAGCGAGGCCGGGGAGCTGTTTTTT
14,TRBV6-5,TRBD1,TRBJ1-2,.,CASSRQGYNYGYTF,TGTGCCAGCAGTAGACAGGGGTACAACTATGGCTACACCTTC
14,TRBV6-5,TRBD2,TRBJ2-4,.,CASSLQREPNIQYF,TGTGCCAGCAGCCTCCAGCGGGAGCCAAACATTCAGTACTTC
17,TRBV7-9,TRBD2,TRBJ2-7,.,CASSFTLGTTESSEQYF,TGTGCCAGCAGCTTCACCCTAGGGACTACGGAGTCCTCAGAGCAGTACTTC
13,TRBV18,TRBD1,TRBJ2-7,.,CASSLDRIYEQYF,TGTGCCAGCTCACTGGACAGGATCTACGAGCAGTACTTC
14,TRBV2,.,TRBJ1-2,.,CASSATDSNYGYTF,TGTGCCAGCAGCGCTACGGACTCCAACTATGGCTACACCTTC
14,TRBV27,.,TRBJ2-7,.,CASSLDSPRSVIFF,TGTGCCAGCAGTTTAGACAGTCCGCGATCGGTGATTTTCTTC
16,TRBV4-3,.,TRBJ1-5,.,CASSQDVADRNQPQHF,TGCGCCAGCAGCCAAGATGTGGCGGATCGCAATCAGCCCCAGCATTTT
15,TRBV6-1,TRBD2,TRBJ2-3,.,CASSEATGGADTQYF,TGTGCCAGCAGTGAAGCGACGGGGGGAGCAGATACGCAGTATTTT
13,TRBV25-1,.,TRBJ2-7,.,CASSAQGNYEQYF,TGTGCCAGCAGCGCGCAGGGGAACTACGAGCAGTACTTC
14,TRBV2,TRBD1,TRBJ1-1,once,CASRETQGATEAFF,TGTGCCAGCAGGGAAACCCAGGGGGCCACTGAAGCTTTCTTT
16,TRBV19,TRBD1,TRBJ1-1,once,CASSIRGDRRNTEAFF,TGTGCCAGTAGTATAAGGGGGGACAGGAGGAATACTGAAGCTTTCTTT
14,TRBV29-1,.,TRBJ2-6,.,CSVEGGSGANVLTF,TGCAGCGTTGAAGGCGGGTCGGGGGCCAACGTCCTGACTTTC
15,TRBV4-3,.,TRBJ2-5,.,CASSPITGEPVTQYF,TGCGCCAGCAGCCCAATAACGGGGGAACCTGTTACCCAGTACTTC
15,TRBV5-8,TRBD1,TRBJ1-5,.,CASSPSRDRNQPQHF,TGTGCCAGCAGCCCGTCCCGGGACAGGAATCAGCCCCAGCATTTT
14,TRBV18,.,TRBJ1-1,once,CASSSNTATVEAFF,TGTGCCAGCTCATCAAACACCGCGACAGTTGAAGCTTTCTTT
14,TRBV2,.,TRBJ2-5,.,CASTPGGRKETQYF,TGTGCCAGCACCCCAGGGGGGCGCAAAGAGACCCAGTACTTC
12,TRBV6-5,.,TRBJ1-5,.,CASSPPRGPQHF,TGCGCCAGCAGTCCCCCTCGAGGGCCCCAGCATTTT
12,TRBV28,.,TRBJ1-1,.,CASSLLRTEAFF,TGTGCCAGCAGTTTATTACGGACTGAAGCTTTCTTT
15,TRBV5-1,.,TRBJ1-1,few,CASSFNWRGGTEAFF,TGCGCCAGCAGCTTTAATTGGCGGGGAGGGACTGAAGCTTTCTTT
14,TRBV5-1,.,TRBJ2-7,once,CASSLGGETYEQYF,TGCGCCAGCAGCTTAGGGGGGGAAACCTACGAGCAGTACTTC
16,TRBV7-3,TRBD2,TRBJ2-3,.,CASSPTAGGGTDTQYF,TGTGCCAGCAGTCCGACAGCGGGAGGAGGCACAGATACGCAGTATTTT
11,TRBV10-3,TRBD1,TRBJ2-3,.,CALRDRDTQYF,TGTGCCCTACGGGACAGGGACACGCAGTATTTT
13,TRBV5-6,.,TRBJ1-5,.,CASSLGGTQPQHF,TGTGCCAGCAGCTTGGGCGGGACTCAGCCCCAGCATTTT
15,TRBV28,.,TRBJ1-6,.,CASSPGGGYNSPLHF,TGTGCCAGCAGCCCGGGAGGGGGCTATAATTCACCCCTCCACTTT
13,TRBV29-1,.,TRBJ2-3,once,CSVEWQSADTQYF,TGCAGCGTTGAATGGCAGTCCGCAGATACGCAGTATTTT
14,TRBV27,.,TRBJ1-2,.,CASSLSRTVYGYTF,TGTGCCAGCAGTTTATCGAGGACAGTCTATGGCTACACCTTC
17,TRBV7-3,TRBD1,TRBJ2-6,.,CASSLTGTLSGANVLTF,TGTGCCAGCAGCTTGACAGGGACGCTCTCTGGGGCCAACGTCCTGACTTTC
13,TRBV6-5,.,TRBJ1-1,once,CASSRPGGTEAFF,TGTGCCAGCAGTCGGCCCGGGGGCACTGAAGCTTTCTTT
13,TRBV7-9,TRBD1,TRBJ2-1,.,CASSFTGGNEQFF,TGTGCCAGCAGCTTCACAGGGGGCAATGAGCAGTTCTTC
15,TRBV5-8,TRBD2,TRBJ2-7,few,CASSLGLAAPYEQYF,TGTGCCAGCAGCTTGGGACTAGCGGCCCCCTACGAGCAGTACTTC
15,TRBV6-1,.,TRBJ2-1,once,CASSRGGKNYNEQFF,TGTGCCAGCAGTAGGGGGGGCAAGAACTACAATGAGCAGTTCTTC
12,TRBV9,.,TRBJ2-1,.,CASSVPNNEQFF,TGTGCCAGCAGCGTACCAAACAATGAGCAGTTCTTC
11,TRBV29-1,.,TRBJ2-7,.,CSVVRGYEQYF,TGCAGCGTTGTCAGGGGCTACGAGCAGTACTTC
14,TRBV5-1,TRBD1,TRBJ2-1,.,CASSLPGQGNEQFF,TGCGCCAGCAGCCTCCCGGGACAGGGGAATGAGCAGTTCTTC
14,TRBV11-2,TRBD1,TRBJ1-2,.,CASSFRTGSHGYTF,TGTGCCAGCAGCTTTAGGACAGGGAGCCATGGCTACACCTTC
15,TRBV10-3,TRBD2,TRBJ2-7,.,CAISEFTSGRYEQYF,TGTGCCATCAGTGAGTTTACTAGCGGGAGATACGAGCAGTACTTC
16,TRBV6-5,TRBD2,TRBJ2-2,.,CASSYQAGVVTGELFF,TGTGCCAGCAGTTATCAGGCGGGAGTGGTCACCGGGGAGCTGTTTTTT
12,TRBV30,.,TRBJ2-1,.,CAWSGASNEQFF,TGTGCCTGGAGTGGGGCCAGTAATGAGCAGTTCTTC
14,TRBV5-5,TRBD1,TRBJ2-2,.,CASSWGQSTGELFF,TGTGCCAGCAGCTGGGGACAGTCCACCGGGGAGCTGTTTTTT
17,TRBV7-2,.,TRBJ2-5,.,CASSKRRVSGVQETQYF,TGTGCCAGCAGCAAACGGAGGGTTAGCGGAGTCCAAGAGACCCAGTACTTC
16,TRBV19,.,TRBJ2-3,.,CASSGSGVPRGDTQYF,TGTGCCAGTAGTGGAAGTGGGGTGCCCCGAGGGGATACGCAGTATTTT
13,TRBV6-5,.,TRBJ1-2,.,CASGPRGSYGYTF,TGTGCCAGCGGGCCACGGGGATCTTATGGCTACACCTTC
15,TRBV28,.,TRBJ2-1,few,CASSLYSGEIGEQFF,TGTGCCAGCAGTTTGTATTCCGGGGAAATCGGTGAGCAGTTCTTC
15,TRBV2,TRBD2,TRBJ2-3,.,CASSNGGIGTDTQYF,TGTGCCAGCAGTAACGGGGGGATAGGGACAGATACGCAGTATTTT
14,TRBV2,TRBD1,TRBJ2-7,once,CASCRQGPPHEQYF,TGTGCCAGCTGTAGACAGGGGCCCCCCCACGAGCAGTACTTC
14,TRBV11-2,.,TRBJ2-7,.,CASSFLQGRYEQYF,TGTGCCAGCAGCTTCCTACAGGGGAGGTACGAGCAGTACTTC
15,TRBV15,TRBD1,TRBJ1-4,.,CATSRRGTVNEKLFF,TGTGCCACCAGCAGGAGGGGGACAGTTAATGAAAAACTGTTTTTT